The table lists the clone carrying this T cell receptor beta chain with a count of one. The record originates from a study of blood T cell repertoires in COVID-19. Clones were read by immunoSEQ multiplex PCR, and TCRdb kept only the in-frame ones, dropping some. The sample gives about 200,000 clones, more than 65% of which show up once; approximately 7.9% is in the top ten. Germline assignment: CDR1 ENHRY and CDR2 SYGVKD. V lost 5 bases and J 2 bases, leaving 10 bases between the germline ends. CDR3 length: 13 amino acids. The V call is TRBV10-3, the J call TRBJ2-7; the D is unclear. The sample taken for sequencing was peripheral blood. This clonotype originated in a woman of 80 years or more with acute or convalescent COVID-19. The CDR3 bases are TGTGCCATCAGTATGCAGGTCCCCTACGAGCAGTACTTC. Protein: CAISMQVPYEQYF.